This T cell receptor (beta chain) was obtained from a study of blood T cell repertoires in COVID-19. Background on the study: The United States, Italy and Spain supplied acute and convalescent COVID-19 samples. T cells, B-cell-depleted T cells, or PBMCs provided the cDNA or gDNA that served as material.

This CDR3 spans 14 amino acids. The germline V gene has CDR1 MNHEY and CDR2 SVGAGI. Trimming shortened V by 2 bases and J by 5 bases, and 10 bases separated the two germline ends. In the original analysis: Scientists estimated how many nucleated cells there were by amplifying reference gene primers. The protocol was immunoSEQ multiplex PCR, while the TCRdb copy is restricted to in-frame clones and leaves out a portion. V and J calls and clone size are as listed in that table; D and trimming were resolved from the DNA. The sample has about 3,800 clones; approximately 90% are singletons. This clone was found a few times.

Sequenced: peripheral blood. This TCR derives from a man aged 45 to 65 with active COVID-19. The rearrangement uses TRBV6-5 and TRBJ1-5; no clear D gene. The CDR3 loop is CASSYTTSDQPQHF. DNA of the CDR3: TGTGCCAGCAGTTACACTACCTCTGATCAGCCCCAGCATTTT.